A selection of T cell receptor beta chains follows, all from one sample in a study of resident and recirculating memory T cells in vitiligo. The method was immunoSEQ multiplex PCR; TCRdb's version includes in-frame clones alone and lacks a portion of them. In the table there are 60,000 to 80,000 clones, roughly nine tenths of which are singletons. Sequenced: blood. These TCRs come from a male donor with vitiligo. Both conserved end residues are part of each CDR3. The order of the fields is clone size, V gene, D gene, J gene, CDR3 protein, CDR3 DNA. The D gene is left open where the match is weak. Expanded clones get a size class; other rows say once, few or many, or leave the size out.

clone size: NA; V gene: TRBV10-1; D gene: TRBD1; J gene: TRBJ1-1; CDR3 protein: CASSEGGTGSGEAFF; CDR3 DNA: TGCGCCAGCAGTGAGGGGGGGACAGGGAGCGGTGAAGCTTTCTTT
clone size: NA; V gene: TRBV6-5; D gene: TRBD1; J gene: TRBJ1-4; CDR3 protein: CASSYRGHEKLFF; CDR3 DNA: TGTGCCAGCAGTTACAGGGGGCATGAAAAACTGTTTTTT
clone size: once; V gene: TRBV30; D gene: NA; J gene: TRBJ2-5; CDR3 protein: CAWTKSLETQYF; CDR3 DNA: TGTGCCTGGACTAAAAGCTTGGAGACCCAGTACTTC
clone size: NA; V gene: TRBV4-2; D gene: TRBD2; J gene: TRBJ2-7; CDR3 protein: CASSQEEAGSSYEQYF; CDR3 DNA: TGTGCCAGCAGCCAAGAGGAAGCGGGGAGCAGCTACGAGCAGTACTTC
clone size: NA; V gene: TRBV18; D gene: TRBD1; J gene: TRBJ2-7; CDR3 protein: CASSPLTGTAYEQYF; CDR3 DNA: TGTGCCAGCTCACCCCTAACCGGGACAGCCTACGAGCAGTACTTC
clone size: NA; V gene: TRBV6-1; D gene: NA; J gene: TRBJ1-1; CDR3 protein: CASSREGTEAFF; CDR3 DNA: TGTGCCAGCAGTAGGGAGGGGACTGAAGCTTTCTTT
clone size: NA; V gene: TRBV7-2; D gene: TRBD1; J gene: TRBJ1-2; CDR3 protein: CASSSRQGAPSFYGYTF; CDR3 DNA: TGTGCCAGCAGCTCCCGACAGGGCGCGCCATCTTTCTATGGCTACACCTTC
clone size: NA; V gene: TRBV2; D gene: TRBD2; J gene: TRBJ2-5; CDR3 protein: CATHPGGGWGTQYF; CDR3 DNA: TGTGCCACCCACCCGGGGGGAGGGTGGGGGACCCAGTACTTC
clone size: NA; V gene: TRBV19; D gene: NA; J gene: TRBJ2-5; CDR3 protein: CASRGVGQGEETQYF; CDR3 DNA: TGTGCCAGTAGAGGTGTTGGGCAGGGCGAAGAGACCCAGTACTTC
clone size: NA; V gene: TRBV29-1; D gene: TRBD1; J gene: TRBJ1-2; CDR3 protein: CRPKSPGQAIFDYGYTF; CDR3 DNA: TGCAGACCAAAAAGCCCGGGACAGGCTATCTTCGACTATGGCTACACCTTC
clone size: NA; V gene: TRBV10-3; D gene: NA; J gene: TRBJ2-7; CDR3 protein: CAIRHLSSYEQYF; CDR3 DNA: TGTGCCATCAGGCACCTGAGCTCCTACGAGCAGTACTTC
clone size: NA; V gene: TRBV28; D gene: NA; J gene: TRBJ1-5; CDR3 protein: CASTLGGGRPDQPQHF; CDR3 DNA: TGTGCCAGCACTCTCGGGGGAGGGAGGCCAGATCAGCCCCAGCATTTT
clone size: NA; V gene: TRBV4-1; D gene: TRBD1; J gene: TRBJ1-2; CDR3 protein: CASSRRSGTEGRDTF; CDR3 DNA: TGCGCCAGCAGCCGACGCTCCGGGACAGAGGGACGGGACACCTTC
clone size: NA; V gene: TRBV4-3; D gene: TRBD1; J gene: TRBJ1-1; CDR3 protein: CASSPAWTGRNTEAFF; CDR3 DNA: TGCGCCAGCAGCCCCGCTTGGACAGGGAGAAACACTGAAGCTTTCTTT
clone size: NA; V gene: TRBV5-1; D gene: TRBD1; J gene: TRBJ1-4; CDR3 protein: CASRPGTEKQVFANEKLFF; CDR3 DNA: TGCGCCAGCAGGCCCGGGACAGAAAAACAAGTTTTTGCTAATGAAAAACTGTTTTTT
clone size: NA; V gene: TRBV18; D gene: NA; J gene: TRBJ1-1; CDR3 protein: CASSPFDGPGTEAFF; CDR3 DNA: TGTGCCAGCTCACCATTTGACGGTCCGGGCACTGAAGCTTTCTTT
clone size: NA; V gene: TRBV4-3; D gene: TRBD2; J gene: TRBJ2-1; CDR3 protein: CASSLGLSGDLYNEQFF; CDR3 DNA: TGCGCCAGCAGCCTAGGCCTTAGCGGGGACCTATACAATGAGCAGTTCTTC
clone size: few; V gene: TRBV2; D gene: TRBD1; J gene: TRBJ1-2; CDR3 protein: CASSMGTGYNYGYTF; CDR3 DNA: TGTGCCAGCAGCATGGGGACAGGCTATAACTATGGCTACACCTTC
clone size: NA; V gene: TRBV9; D gene: TRBD2; J gene: TRBJ2-3; CDR3 protein: CASSVGWNSGGSDTQYF; CDR3 DNA: TGTGCCAGCAGCGTAGGTTGGAATAGCGGGGGTTCAGATACGCAGTATTTT
clone size: NA; V gene: TRBV4-1; D gene: TRBD2; J gene: TRBJ2-3; CDR3 protein: CASSQDLGLAGGADTQYF; CDR3 DNA: TGCGCCAGCAGCCAAGATCTTGGGCTAGCGGGGGGTGCAGATACGCAGTATTTT
clone size: NA; V gene: TRBV4-3; D gene: NA; J gene: TRBJ1-2; CDR3 protein: CASSPSTDTYGYTF; CDR3 DNA: TGCGCCAGCAGCCCTTCGACTGATACCTATGGCTACACCTTC
clone size: NA; V gene: TRBV6-1; D gene: NA; J gene: TRBJ1-3; CDR3 protein: CASSEAESGGNTIYF; CDR3 DNA: TGTGCCAGCAGTGAAGCGGAATCAGGAGGGAACACCATATATTTT
clone size: NA; V gene: TRBV5-1; D gene: TRBD2; J gene: TRBJ2-4; CDR3 protein: CASSLQGLKNIQYF; CDR3 DNA: TGCGCCAGCAGCTTGCAGGGACTAAAAAACATTCAGTACTTC
clone size: NA; V gene: TRBV7-2; D gene: NA; J gene: TRBJ2-2; CDR3 protein: CASSYPSLQGPGELFF; CDR3 DNA: TGTGCCAGCAGCTACCCCTCCCTGCAGGGCCCCGGGGAGCTGTTTTTT
clone size: NA; V gene: TRBV15; D gene: NA; J gene: TRBJ2-7; CDR3 protein: CATSRDLGPSSYEQYF; CDR3 DNA: TGTGCCACCAGCAGAGATTTGGGGCCATCCTCCTACGAGCAGTACTTC
clone size: NA; V gene: TRBV7-9; D gene: NA; J gene: TRBJ1-3; CDR3 protein: CASSHPWGHLSGNTIYF; CDR3 DNA: TGTGCCAGCAGCCACCCGTGGGGACACCTCTCTGGAAACACCATATATTTT
clone size: NA; V gene: TRBV6-5; D gene: NA; J gene: TRBJ1-1; CDR3 protein: CASGRREVGTEAFF; CDR3 DNA: TGTGCCAGCGGGCGAAGGGAGGTGGGCACTGAAGCTTTCTTT
clone size: NA; V gene: TRBV6-1; D gene: TRBD2; J gene: TRBJ2-1; CDR3 protein: CASSEDVLRGGARNEQFF; CDR3 DNA: TGTGCCAGCAGTGAAGACGTACTCCGCGGGGGGGCCAGGAATGAGCAGTTCTTC
clone size: NA; V gene: TRBV19; D gene: NA; J gene: TRBJ2-6; CDR3 protein: CASSIGGNNVLTF; CDR3 DNA: TGTGCCAGTAGTATCGGGGGAAACAACGTCCTGACTTTC
clone size: NA; V gene: TRBV11-2; D gene: NA; J gene: TRBJ1-5; CDR3 protein: CASSLTFDQPQHF; CDR3 DNA: TGTGCCAGCAGCTTAACTTTCGATCAGCCCCAGCATTTT
clone size: NA; V gene: TRBV27; D gene: TRBD1; J gene: TRBJ1-1; CDR3 protein: CASSPSRTGVPLAFF; CDR3 DNA: TGTGCCAGCAGTCCCTCCCGGACAGGGGTCCCATTGGCTTTCTTT
clone size: once; V gene: TRBV27; D gene: TRBD1; J gene: TRBJ2-7; CDR3 protein: CASSPTGSYEQYF; CDR3 DNA: TGTGCCAGCAGTCCGACAGGGAGCTACGAGCAGTACTTC
clone size: NA; V gene: TRBV7-9; D gene: TRBD2; J gene: TRBJ2-7; CDR3 protein: CASSHGGEQYF; CDR3 DNA: TGTGCCAGCAGCCACGGGGGGGAGCAGTACTTC
clone size: NA; V gene: TRBV4-3; D gene: TRBD2; J gene: TRBJ2-2; CDR3 protein: CASSQGTSGVMTGELFF; CDR3 DNA: TGCGCCAGCAGCCAAGGGACTAGCGGGGTAATGACCGGGGAGCTGTTTTTT
clone size: NA; V gene: TRBV9; D gene: TRBD1; J gene: TRBJ2-5; CDR3 protein: CASSVGLVRGPQETQYF; CDR3 DNA: TGTGCCAGCAGCGTAGGCCTCGTAAGGGGGCCTCAAGAGACCCAGTACTTC
clone size: NA; V gene: TRBV9; D gene: TRBD1; J gene: TRBJ1-2; CDR3 protein: CASSVGQGATPLYGYTF; CDR3 DNA: TGTGCCAGCAGCGTAGGACAGGGAGCTACACCTCTCTATGGCTACACCTTC
clone size: once; V gene: TRBV7-9; D gene: NA; J gene: TRBJ1-3; CDR3 protein: CASSSGGQNSGNTIYF; CDR3 DNA: TGTGCCAGCAGCTCGGGCGGACAGAACTCTGGAAACACCATATATTTT
clone size: NA; V gene: TRBV7-9; D gene: NA; J gene: TRBJ1-1; CDR3 protein: CASSIDGGNTEAFF; CDR3 DNA: TGTGCCAGCAGCATAGACGGGGGGAACACTGAAGCTTTCTTT
clone size: NA; V gene: TRBV19; D gene: TRBD2; J gene: TRBJ2-1; CDR3 protein: CASSPLAGGSYNEQFF; CDR3 DNA: TGTGCCAGTAGTCCTCTAGCGGGGGGCTCCTACAATGAGCAGTTCTTC
clone size: NA; V gene: TRBV28; D gene: TRBD1; J gene: TRBJ1-4; CDR3 protein: CASSSLDRGVELFF; CDR3 DNA: TGTGCCAGCAGTTCTTTGGACAGGGGTGTAGAACTGTTTTTT
clone size: NA; V gene: TRBV7-3; D gene: NA; J gene: TRBJ1-1; CDR3 protein: CASSLTTGNTEAFF; CDR3 DNA: TGTGCCAGCAGCTTAACGACGGGGAACACTGAAGCTTTCTTT
clone size: NA; V gene: TRBV9; D gene: TRBD2; J gene: TRBJ2-2; CDR3 protein: CASSVRGEGTGELFF; CDR3 DNA: TGTGCCAGCAGCGTACGCGGGGAGGGCACCGGGGAGCTGTTTTTT
clone size: NA; V gene: TRBV19; D gene: TRBD2; J gene: TRBJ2-3; CDR3 protein: CASSIGGGTDTQYF; CDR3 DNA: TGTGCCAGTAGTATCGGCGGGGGAACAGATACGCAGTATTTT
clone size: NA; V gene: TRBV2; D gene: NA; J gene: TRBJ1-3; CDR3 protein: CASRLRESSGNTIYF; CDR3 DNA: TGTGCCAGCAGGTTAAGGGAGAGCTCTGGAAACACCATATATTTT
clone size: NA; V gene: TRBV4-2; D gene: NA; J gene: TRBJ2-7; CDR3 protein: CASSQDYRGGAAYEQYF; CDR3 DNA: TGTGCCAGCAGCCAAGATTATAGAGGGGGGGCCGCGTACGAGCAGTACTTC
clone size: NA; V gene: TRBV5-1; D gene: NA; J gene: TRBJ1-1; CDR3 protein: CASSLAGVGTEAFF; CDR3 DNA: TGCGCCAGCAGCTTGGCAGGGGTCGGCACTGAAGCTTTCTTT
clone size: few; V gene: TRBV6-5; D gene: NA; J gene: TRBJ2-3; CDR3 protein: CASSRQNTDTQYF; CDR3 DNA: TGTGCCAGCAGCCGACAGAACACAGATACGCAGTATTTT
clone size: NA; V gene: TRBV14; D gene: NA; J gene: TRBJ1-3; CDR3 protein: CASSPTGTGNTIYF; CDR3 DNA: TGTGCCAGCAGCCCGACAGGAACTGGAAACACCATATATTTT
clone size: NA; V gene: TRBV21-1; D gene: NA; J gene: TRBJ2-1; CDR3 protein: CASSIPQGLAAYNEQFF; CDR3 DNA: TGTGCCAGCAGCATCCCCCAAGGACTAGCGGCCTACAATGAGCAGTTCTTC
clone size: NA; V gene: TRBV5-1; D gene: NA; J gene: TRBJ1-2; CDR3 protein: CASSVEARDGYTF; CDR3 DNA: TGCGCCAGCTCCGTTGAGGCCCGAGATGGCTACACCTTC
clone size: once; V gene: TRBV2; D gene: NA; J gene: TRBJ1-6; CDR3 protein: CASSRLGGSYNSPLHF; CDR3 DNA: TGTGCCAGCAGCCGACTGGGAGGGTCATATAATTCACCCCTCCACTTT
clone size: NA; V gene: TRBV10-3; D gene: NA; J gene: TRBJ2-7; CDR3 protein: CAISASDIQGLSGEQYF; CDR3 DNA: TGTGCCATCAGTGCGTCAGACATACAGGGCTTGAGTGGTGAGCAGTACTTC
clone size: NA; V gene: TRBV5-4; D gene: TRBD2; J gene: TRBJ2-5; CDR3 protein: CASSLAGGSETQYF; CDR3 DNA: TGTGCCAGCAGCCTAGCGGGGGGGTCGGAGACCCAGTACTTC